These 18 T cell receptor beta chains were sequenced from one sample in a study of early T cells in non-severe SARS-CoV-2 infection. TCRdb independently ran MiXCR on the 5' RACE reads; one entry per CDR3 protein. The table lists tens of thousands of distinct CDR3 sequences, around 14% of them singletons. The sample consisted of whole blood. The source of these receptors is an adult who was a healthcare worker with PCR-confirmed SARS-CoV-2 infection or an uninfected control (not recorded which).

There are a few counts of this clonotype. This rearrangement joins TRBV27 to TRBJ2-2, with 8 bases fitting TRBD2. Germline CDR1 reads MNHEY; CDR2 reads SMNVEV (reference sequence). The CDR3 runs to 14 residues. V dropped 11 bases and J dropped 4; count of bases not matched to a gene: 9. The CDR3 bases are TGTGCCTCCCGAGCGGGAGCGGCCACCGGGGAGCTGTTTTTT. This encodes CASRAGAATGELFF.

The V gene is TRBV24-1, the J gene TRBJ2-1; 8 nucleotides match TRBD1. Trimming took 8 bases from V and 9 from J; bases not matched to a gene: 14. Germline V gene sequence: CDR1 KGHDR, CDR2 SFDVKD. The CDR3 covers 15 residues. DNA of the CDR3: TGTGCCACCAACACGGCCGGACAGGGACGCGGTGAGCAGTTCTTC. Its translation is CATNTAGQGRGEQFF.

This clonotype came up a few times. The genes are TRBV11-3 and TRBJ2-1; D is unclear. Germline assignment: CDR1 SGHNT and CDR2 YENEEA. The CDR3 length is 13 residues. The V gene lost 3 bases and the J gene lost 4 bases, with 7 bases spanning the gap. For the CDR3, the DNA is TGTGCCAGCAGCTTCAACTGGTACAATGAGCAGTTCTTC. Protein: CASSFNWYNEQFF.

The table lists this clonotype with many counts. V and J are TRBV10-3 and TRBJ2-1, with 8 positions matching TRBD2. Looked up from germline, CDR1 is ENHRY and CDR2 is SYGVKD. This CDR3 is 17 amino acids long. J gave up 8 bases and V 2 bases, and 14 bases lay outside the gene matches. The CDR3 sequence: CAISEPGHAGGTHEQFF. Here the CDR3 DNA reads TGTGCCATCAGTGAGCCTGGTCATGCGGGAGGAACTCATGAGCAGTTCTTC.

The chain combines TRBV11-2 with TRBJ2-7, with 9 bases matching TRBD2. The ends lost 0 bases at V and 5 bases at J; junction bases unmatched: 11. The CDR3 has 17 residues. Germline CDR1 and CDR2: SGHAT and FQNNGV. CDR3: CASSLEGPGLALNEQYF. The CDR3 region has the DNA TGTGCCAGCAGCTTAGAGGGTCCGGGACTAGCCCTTAACGAGCAGTACTTC.

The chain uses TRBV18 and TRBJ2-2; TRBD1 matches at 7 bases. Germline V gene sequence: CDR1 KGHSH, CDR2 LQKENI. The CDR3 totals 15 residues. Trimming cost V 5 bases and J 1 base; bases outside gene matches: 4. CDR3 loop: CASSSRQGNTGELFF. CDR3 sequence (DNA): TGTGCCAGCTCATCTAGACAGGGGAACACCGGGGAGCTGTTTTTT.

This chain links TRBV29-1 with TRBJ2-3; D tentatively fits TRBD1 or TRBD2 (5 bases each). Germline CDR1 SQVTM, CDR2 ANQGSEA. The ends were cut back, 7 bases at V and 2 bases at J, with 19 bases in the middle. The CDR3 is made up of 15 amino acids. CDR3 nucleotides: TGCAGCGGAGGGGAGCCTAGCTTCGACACAGATACGCAGTATTTT. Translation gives CSGGEPSFDTDTQYF.

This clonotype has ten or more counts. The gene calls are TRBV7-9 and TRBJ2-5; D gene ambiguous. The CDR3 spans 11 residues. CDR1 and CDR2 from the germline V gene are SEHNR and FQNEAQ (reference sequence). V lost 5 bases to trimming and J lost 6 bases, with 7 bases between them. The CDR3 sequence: CASSLQQTQYF. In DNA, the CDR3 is TGTGCCAGCAGCCTGCAGCAGACCCAGTACTTC.

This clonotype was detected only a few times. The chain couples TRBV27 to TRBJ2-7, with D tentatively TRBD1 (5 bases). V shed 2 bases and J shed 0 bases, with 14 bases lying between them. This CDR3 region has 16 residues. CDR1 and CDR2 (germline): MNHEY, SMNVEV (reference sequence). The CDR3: CASSLKGSASSYEQYF. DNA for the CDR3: TGTGCCAGCAGTTTAAAGGGGTCAGCTAGCTCCTACGAGCAGTACTTC.

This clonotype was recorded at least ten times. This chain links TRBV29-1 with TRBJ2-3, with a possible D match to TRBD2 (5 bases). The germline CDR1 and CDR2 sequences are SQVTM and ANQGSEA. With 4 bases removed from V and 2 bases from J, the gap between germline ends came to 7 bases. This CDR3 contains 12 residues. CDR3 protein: CSVARDTDTQYF. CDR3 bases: TGCAGCGTTGCCCGGGACACAGATACGCAGTATTTT.

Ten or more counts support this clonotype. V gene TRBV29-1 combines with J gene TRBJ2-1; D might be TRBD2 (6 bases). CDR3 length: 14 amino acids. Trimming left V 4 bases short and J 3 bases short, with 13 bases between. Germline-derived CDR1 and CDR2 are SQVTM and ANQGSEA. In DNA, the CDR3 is TGCAGCGTTGCCACTAGCAACGGCTACAATGAGCAGTTCTTC. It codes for CSVATSNGYNEQFF.

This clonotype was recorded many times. The CDR3 protein is CSVPPGQPPYEQYF. The CDR3 nucleotides read TGCAGTGTTCCTCCGGGACAGCCTCCCTACGAGCAGTACTTC. This rearrangement joins TRBV20-1 to TRBJ2-7; TRBD1 matches at 7 bases. This CDR3 region has 14 residues. The V and J ends lost 7 bases and 2 bases, in that order; junction bases with no gene match: 11. CDR1 and CDR2 (germline): DFQATT, SNEGSKA (reference sequence).

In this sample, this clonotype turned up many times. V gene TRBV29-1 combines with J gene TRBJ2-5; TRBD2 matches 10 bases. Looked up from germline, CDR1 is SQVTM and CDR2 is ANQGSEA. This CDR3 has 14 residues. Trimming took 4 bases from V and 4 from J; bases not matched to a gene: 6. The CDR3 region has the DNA TGCAGCGTTGGAGGGTTAGCGGGAGGAGAGACCCAGTACTTC. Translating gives CSVGGLAGGETQYF.

In DNA form, the CDR3 reads TGTGCCAGCAGCTTAAATACAGGGGGCTTAGAGACCCAGTACTTC. Translation: CASSLNTGGLETQYF. The chain recombines TRBV7-9 with TRBJ2-5, with TRBD1 matching 9 bases. J gave up 4 bases and V 2 bases, and 5 bases lay outside the gene matches. The CDR3 sequence is 15 residues long. Germline values: CDR1 SEHNR, CDR2 FQNEAQ (reference sequence).

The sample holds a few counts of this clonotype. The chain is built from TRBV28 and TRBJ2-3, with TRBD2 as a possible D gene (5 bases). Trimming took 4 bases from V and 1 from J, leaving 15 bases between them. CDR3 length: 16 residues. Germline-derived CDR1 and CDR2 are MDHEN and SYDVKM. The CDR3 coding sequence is TGTGCCAGCAGTTCCGGGGTGGGAGCGGGCACAGATACGCAGTATTTT. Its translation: CASSSGVGAGTDTQYF.

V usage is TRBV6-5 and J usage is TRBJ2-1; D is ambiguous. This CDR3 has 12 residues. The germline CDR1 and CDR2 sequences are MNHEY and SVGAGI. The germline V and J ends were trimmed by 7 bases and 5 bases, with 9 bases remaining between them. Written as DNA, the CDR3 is TGTGCCAGCACCTCGTATAACAATGAGCAGTTCTTC. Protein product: CASTSYNNEQFF.

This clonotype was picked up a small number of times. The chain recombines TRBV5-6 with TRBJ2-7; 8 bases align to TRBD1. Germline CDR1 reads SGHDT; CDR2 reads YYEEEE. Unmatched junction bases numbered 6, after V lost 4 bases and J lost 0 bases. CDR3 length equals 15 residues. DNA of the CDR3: TGTGCCAGCAGCCGGGGACAGGCCGGCTCCTACGAGCAGTACTTC. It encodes CASSRGQAGSYEQYF.

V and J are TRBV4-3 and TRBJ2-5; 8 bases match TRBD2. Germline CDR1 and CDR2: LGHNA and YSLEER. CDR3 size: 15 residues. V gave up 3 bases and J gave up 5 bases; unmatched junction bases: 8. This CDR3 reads CASSQGAGVRETQYF. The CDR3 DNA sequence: TGCGCCAGCAGCCAGGGAGCGGGAGTGCGTGAGACCCAGTACTTC.